This T cell receptor beta chain emerged from a study of shared clonotypes between healthy human individuals. Looking at the study overall: Per donor, three plates held CD4 naive cells, three held CD4 memory, two held CD8 naive and one held CD8 memory.

Clones were read by immunoSEQ multiplex PCR, and TCRdb kept only the in-frame ones, dropping some. Among about 1.1 million clones listed, more than 75% were seen once. All donors were healthy HIV-negative adults lacking recent acute infections or vaccinations. Whole-study findings and limits: Sampling covered blood only; tissue repertoires likely differ.

This CDR3 has 13 residues. Trimming pared 4 bases from V and 4 bases from J, leaving 11 bases between. Per germline, CDR1 SQVTM and CDR2 ANQGSEA. On this clone itself: Its antigen is currently unknown.

This chain joins TRBV29-1 and TRBJ2-1, with D unresolved. The TCR was taken from a man aged 18 to 30 in good health. Some clones in this sample may be carry-over from other donors' samples. Sequenced material: memory CD4+ T cells from PBMCs. Regarding subset: CD45RA-negative fraction. The chain's CDR3 is CSVGALGYNEQFF. CDR3 DNA: TGCAGCGTTGGGGCTTTAGGATACAATGAGCAGTTCTTC.